The rows below give T cell receptor beta chains drawn from one sample of a study of T cells in Graves' hyperthyroidism and ophthalmopathy. TCRdb processed the multiplex PCR reads anew with MiXCR; each CDR3 protein has one entry. The data show 500,000 to 600,000 distinct CDR3 sequences, just under 20% seen once. The sequenced sample consisted of blood. These receptors all come from a man in his forties or fifties with Graves' ophthalmopathy. CDR3s leave out the opening cysteine and the closing phenylalanine or tryptophan. Each record gives: CDR3 length, V gene, CDR3 protein.

14,TRBV18,ASSRGTGAHNQPQH
12,TRBV6-1,ASSLQPDNYGYT
11,TRBV10-3,AISISEVYEQY
14,TRBV28,ASTTLVGYVNQPQH
14,TRBV28,ASTPPGGGGTDTQY
14,TRBV3-1,ASSQALQGTGNEQF
11,TRBV12-3/TRBV12-4,ASKKSLVDTQY
14,TRBV11-2,ASSPPRGDMNTEAF
13,TRBV27,ASFGPRGWFYEQY
12,TRBV6-5,ASSYSDSSYEQY
10,TRBV7-9,ASSMDSYEQY
13,TRBV12-3/TRBV12-4,ASSFGSTNTGELF
13,TRBV6-1,ASSEWDGLNSPLH
13,TRBV20-1,SASDSWTLNTEAF
12,TRBV28,ASSDPTGGDGYT
12,TRBV6-2/TRBV6-3,ASSGGAGVYEQY
11,TRBV6-1,ASSRQVNQPQH
12,TRBV5-1,ASSLYGDSTEAF
13,TRBV3-1,ASSQATGVSDTQY
15,TRBV4-2,ASSPKWDRAISYEQY
9,TRBV30,AWGGLETQY
12,TRBV20-1,SARTGGPKNIQY
11,TRBV2,ASTPGARVQAF
13,TRBV13,ASSFRQGGSSPLH
13,TRBV9,ASSPGQGRAYGQY